This T cell receptor beta chain emerged from a study of cytomegalovirus exposure and HLA in healthy donors. Study-level findings and limits: Reportedly, TCR beta sequences accurately predicted HLA-A and HLA-B alleles in most subjects. Presence/absence comparisons presumed near-even sequencing depth among donors.

On this clone itself: What it binds is not known.

V was pared by 10 bases and J by 0 bases, with 8 bases between. This CDR3 has 12 amino acids. Germline V gene data show CDR1 as SEHNR and CDR2 as FQNEAQ (reference sequence). The PCR contained 60 Vbeta and 13 Jbeta primers. Clones were sequenced by immunoSEQ multiplex PCR, and TCRdb holds only the in-frame ones, with some missing. Among some 130,000 clones listed, roughly 82% were seen once. This TCR came from a boy aged 5-17 years in good health and CMV-seronegative. The chain recombines TRBV7-9 with TRBJ2-3, with D maybe TRBD2 (6 bases). Sequenced: PBMCs. The CDR3 region has the DNA TGTGCCACCGGGACTAGCACAGATACGCAGTATTTT. Amino acids: CATGTSTDTQYF.